The 16 T cell receptor beta chains in this list originate from one sample, sequenced in a study of cytomegalovirus exposure and HLA in healthy donors. PCR amplification relied on 60 Vbeta primers (plus 13 Jbeta primers). Profiling relied on immunoSEQ multiplex PCR, and the TCRdb table lists in-frame clones only, not all of them. Altogether over 150,000 clones are present, around 80% being singletons, with the ten largest covering around 2.4%. Sample: PBMCs. These receptors originate from a woman aged 25-40 years in good health and CMV-seronegative.

The chain has TRBV27 and TRBJ2-7; 12 bases agree with TRBD1. The CDR3 extends over 14 amino acids. Germline V CDR1 and CDR2: MNHEY, SMNVEV (reference sequence). V trimming: 5 bases; J trimming: 7 bases; junction bases outside the gene matches: 6. The CDR3 sequence: CASSPGQGAREQYF. CDR3 coding DNA: TGTGCCAGCAGTCCGGGACAGGGGGCTAGGGAGCAGTACTTC.

This clone was seen a few times. The V and J genes are TRBV4-1 and TRBJ2-3, with unresolved D. The germline V gene has CDR1 MGHRA and CDR2 YSYEKL. This CDR3 spans 17 amino acids. The V end was cut by 4 bases, the J end by 4 bases, with 21 bases between. CDR3 region: CASSRTYPPGAADTQYF. Here the CDR3 DNA reads TGCGCCAGCAGCCGTACCTACCCCCCTGGCGCGGCAGATACGCAGTATTTT.

The J gene is TRBJ1-1, the V gene TRBV5-1; 7 bases agree with TRBD1. Germline CDR1 is SGHRS and CDR2 is YFSETQ. The CDR3 contains 15 residues. The J segment lost 0 bases and the V segment lost 0 bases, leaving 2 bases of the junction unmatched. CDR3: CASSLEGALNTEAFF. Here the CDR3 DNA reads TGCGCCAGCAGCTTGGAGGGGGCTTTGAACACTGAAGCTTTCTTT.

The J gene is TRBJ2-4, the V gene TRBV19, with 7 bases matching TRBD2. V lost 3 bases, J lost 3 bases, and 5 bases stayed unmatched. This CDR3 contains 15 residues. CDR1 is LNHDA, CDR2 SQIVND, per germline (reference sequence). The CDR3 DNA reads TGTGCCAGTAGTATCGGGGGGTCCGGCAAAAACATTCAGTACTTC. Protein product: CASSIGGSGKNIQYF.

The J gene is TRBJ2-7, the V gene TRBV7-9; a possible D gene is TRBD1 (6 bases). In germline, CDR1 is SEHNR, CDR2 FQNEAQ (reference sequence). Trimming removed 0 bases from V and 3 bases from J, with 15 bases in between. The CDR3 length is 16 residues. CDR3: CASSLAPVGGDYEQYF. The DNA for the CDR3 is TGTGCCAGCAGCTTAGCGCCGGTAGGGGGTGACTACGAGCAGTACTTC.

V and J are TRBV5-4 and TRBJ1-1; maybe TRBD1 (5 bases). The germline gives CDR1 SGHNT, CDR2 YYREEE (reference sequence). The V end lost 1 base, the J end lost 5 bases, and 15 bases lay between the germline ends. The CDR3 is 15 amino acids. This CDR3 is CASSLSAVRGTEAFF. The CDR3 DNA is TGTGCCAGCAGCTTGAGCGCGGTTCGGGGGACTGAAGCTTTCTTT.

The chain couples TRBV6-1 to TRBJ1-1; 8 nucleotides align to TRBD1. V dropped 6 bases and J dropped 7; count of bases not matched to a gene: 10. The CDR3 totals 14 residues. CDR1 and CDR2 (germline): MNHNS, SASEGT. This CDR3 is CASRLTGTGVEAFF. Written as DNA, the CDR3 is TGTGCCAGCAGACTGACCGGGACAGGAGTTGAAGCTTTCTTT.

CDR3 residues: CASREGWGADRETQYF. The CDR3 DNA reads as TGTGCCAGCAGGGAGGGCTGGGGCGCGGATCGAGAGACCCAGTACTTC. The V and J genes are TRBV2 and TRBJ2-5, with D perhaps TRBD2 (6 bases). Trimming shortened V by 6 bases and J by 4 bases, and 21 bases separated the two germline ends. Germline V CDR1 and CDR2: SNHLY, FYNNEI. The CDR3 is made up of 16 amino acids.

The V call is TRBV11-2, the J call TRBJ2-3, with D possibly TRBD1 on 6 matching bases. V lost 0 bases to trimming and J lost 4 bases, with 11 bases between them. The CDR3 runs 15 residues. Germline-derived CDR1 and CDR2 are SGHAT and FQNNGV. As DNA, the CDR3 is TGTGCCAGCAGCTTAGAGGGGTACAGGGCAGATACGCAGTATTTT. This encodes CASSLEGYRADTQYF.

This rearrangement joins TRBV5-1 to TRBJ2-6; 9 nucleotides match TRBD1. The trim removed 2 bases at V and 2 bases at J, leaving 8 bases unmatched. The CDR3 runs 18 residues. Germline V gene sequence: CDR1 SGHRS, CDR2 YFSETQ. In DNA, the CDR3 is TGCGCCAGCAGCTTAAGAGGGACAGGGACTACTGGGGCCAACGTCCTGACTTTC. Amino acid sequence: CASSLRGTGTTGANVLTF. Combining the CDR3 with reference TRBV5-1 and TRBJ2-6 gives the whole variable domain KAGVTQTPRYLIKTRGQQVTLSCSPISGHRSVSWYQQTPGQGLQFLFEYFSETQRNKGNFPGRFSGRQFSNSRSEMNVSTLELGDSALYLCASSLRGTGTTGANVLTFGAGSRLTVL.

The chain carries TRBV14 and TRBJ2-5; tentative D call: TRBD1 (6 bases). Germline-derived CDR1 and CDR2 are SGHDN and FVKESK. Trimming took 1 base from V and 5 from J, leaving 20 bases between them. This CDR3 comprises 17 residues. CDR3 sequence (DNA): TGTGCCAGCAGCCAAGTAGCTGGAGGACAGCCGACGGAGACCCAGTACTTC. As protein: CASSQVAGGQPTETQYF. Combining the CDR3 with reference TRBV14 and TRBJ2-5 gives the whole variable domain EAGVTQFPSHSVIEKGQTVTLRCDPISGHDNLYWYRRVMGKEIKFLLHFVKESKQDESGMPNNRFLAERTGGTYSTLKVQPAELEDSGVYFCASSQVAGGQPTETQYFGPGTRLLVL.

The rearrangement uses TRBV28 and TRBJ1-2, with D maybe TRBD1 (5 bases). V lost 7 bases and J lost 3, with 18 bases in between. Germline values: CDR1 MDHEN, CDR2 SYDVKM. This CDR3 is built from 15 residues. Written as DNA, the CDR3 is TGTGCCAGCATCGGGGGAGATAAGACGTACTATGGCTACACCTTC. Amino acids: CASIGGDKTYYGYTF.

The V and J genes are TRBV5-1 and TRBJ2-2; D possibly corresponds to TRBD1 (5 bases). The CDR3 is 16 amino acids. CDR1 is SGHRS, CDR2 YFSETQ, per germline. Trimming removed 3 bases at V and 5 bases at J, with 17 bases between. The CDR3 DNA reads TGCGCCAGCAGCTCGAATAGGGGTGTAGGTACCGGGGAGCTGTTTTTT. The encoded protein is CASSSNRGVGTGELFF.

In its sample, this clone was seen once. This sequence joins TRBV28 and TRBJ1-6; tentatively, D is TRBD1 (5 bases). Trimming cost V 6 bases and J 2 bases, with 14 bases left between them. The CDR3 extends over 16 amino acids. Germline V gives CDR1 MDHEN, CDR2 SYDVKM. The CDR3 spells CASSLIRVPYNSPLHF. Here the CDR3 DNA reads TGTGCCAGCAGCTTGATCAGGGTTCCCTATAATTCACCCCTCCACTTT. The variable domain in full, with the rest retrieved from reference TRBV28 and TRBJ1-6, is DVKVTQSSRYLVKRTGEKVFLECVQDMDHENMFWYRQDPGLGLRLIYFSYDVKMKEKGDIPEGYSVSREKKERFSLILESASTNQTSMYLCASSLIRVPYNSPLHFGNGTRLTVT.

This rearrangement joins TRBV20-1 to TRBJ2-5; possibly TRBD2 for D (6 bases). This CDR3 spans 11 amino acids. V shed 6 bases and J shed 12 bases, with 17 bases lying between them. In germline, CDR1 is DFQATT, CDR2 SNEGSKA (reference sequence). The CDR3 nucleotides read TGCAGTGCCCCCTTCGCGGGGCGGGAGTACTTC. The encoded protein is CSAPFAGREYF.

The chain couples TRBV18 to TRBJ1-2; 7 bases are shared with TRBD1. The J segment lost 4 bases and the V segment lost 5 bases, leaving 16 bases of the junction unmatched. This CDR3 has 17 residues. In germline, CDR1 is KGHSH, CDR2 LQKENI. DNA for the CDR3: TGTGCCAGCTCATTACCGGAGAGACAGGGCCGCGTCTATGGCTACACCTTC. Translation gives CASSLPERQGRVYGYTF.